This TCR beta chain was captured by sequencing in a study of blood T cell repertoires in COVID-19. The study drew participants aged about 18 to 90 years from about two dozen US areas. Profiled with immunoSEQ multiplex PCR; TCRdb holds only in-frame clones, not every one. The data show 350,000 to 400,000 clones, 80% to 90% seen once. Trimming shortened V by 0 bases and J by 0 bases, and 7 bases separated the two germline ends. Per the germline V gene, CDR1 is SGHRS and CDR2 is YFSETQ. This CDR3 comprises 15 residues. The source material was PBMCs or T cells enriched from blood (not recorded which). The chain links TRBV5-1 to TRBJ2-1; D unresolved. This clonotype was sampled from a man aged 40-49 years in a cohort exposed to, infected with or recovered from COVID-19 (not recorded which). The CDR3 sequence is CASSLVFSSYNEQFF. For the CDR3, the DNA is TGCGCCAGCAGCTTGGTGTTTAGCTCCTACAATGAGCAGTTCTTC.